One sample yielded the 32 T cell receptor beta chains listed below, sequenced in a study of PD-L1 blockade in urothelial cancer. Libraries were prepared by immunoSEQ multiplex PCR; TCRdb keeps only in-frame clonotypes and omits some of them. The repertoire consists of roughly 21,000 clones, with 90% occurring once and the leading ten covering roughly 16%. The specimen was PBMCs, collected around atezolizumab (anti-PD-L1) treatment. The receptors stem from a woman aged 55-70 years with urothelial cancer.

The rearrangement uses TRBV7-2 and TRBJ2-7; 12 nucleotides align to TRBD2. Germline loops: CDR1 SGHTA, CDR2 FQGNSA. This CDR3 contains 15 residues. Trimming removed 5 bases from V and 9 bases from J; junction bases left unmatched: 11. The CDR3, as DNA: TGTGCCAGCAGCAGGACTAGCGGGAATGAGGGGGGGCAGTACTTC. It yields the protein CASSRTSGNEGGQYF.

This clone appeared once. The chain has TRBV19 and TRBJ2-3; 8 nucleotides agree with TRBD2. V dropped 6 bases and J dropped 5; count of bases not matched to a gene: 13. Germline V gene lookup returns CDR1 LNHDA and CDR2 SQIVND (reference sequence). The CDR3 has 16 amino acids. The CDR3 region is CASRFPPGRAEDTQYF. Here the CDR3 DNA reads TGTGCCAGTAGGTTCCCTCCCGGGAGGGCCGAAGATACGCAGTATTTT.

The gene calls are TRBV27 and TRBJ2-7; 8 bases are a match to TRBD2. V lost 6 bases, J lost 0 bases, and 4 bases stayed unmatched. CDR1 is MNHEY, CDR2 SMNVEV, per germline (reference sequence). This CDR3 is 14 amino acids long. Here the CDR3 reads CASRVAGSSYEQYF. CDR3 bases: TGTGCCAGCAGAGTAGCGGGGAGCTCCTACGAGCAGTACTTC.

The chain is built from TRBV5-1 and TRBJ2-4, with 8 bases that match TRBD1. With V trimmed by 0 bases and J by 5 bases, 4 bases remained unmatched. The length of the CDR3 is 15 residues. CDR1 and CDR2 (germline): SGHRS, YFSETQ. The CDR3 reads CASSLAGTGENIQYF. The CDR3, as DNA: TGCGCCAGCAGCTTGGCTGGGACAGGTGAAAACATTCAGTACTTC. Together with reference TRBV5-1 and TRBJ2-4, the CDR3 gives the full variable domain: KAGVTQTPRYLIKTRGQQVTLSCSPISGHRSVSWYQQTPGQGLQFLFEYFSETQRNKGNFPGRFSGRQFSNSRSEMNVSTLELGDSALYLCASSLAGTGENIQYFGAGTRLSVL.

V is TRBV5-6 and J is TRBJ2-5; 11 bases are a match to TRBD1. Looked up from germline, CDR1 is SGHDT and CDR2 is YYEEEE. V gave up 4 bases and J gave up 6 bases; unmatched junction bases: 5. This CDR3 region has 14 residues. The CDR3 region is CASSPGDRGKTQYF. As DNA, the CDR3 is TGTGCCAGCAGCCCAGGGGACAGGGGGAAGACCCAGTACTTC. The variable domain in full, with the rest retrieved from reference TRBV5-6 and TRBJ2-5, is DAGVTQSPTHLIKTRGQQVTLRCSPKSGHDTVSWYQQALGQGPQFIFQYYEEEERQRGNFPDRFSGHQFPNYSSELNVNALLLGDSALYLCASSPGDRGKTQYFGPGTRLLVL.

The CDR3 spells CASSQDLGSSYNEQFF. CDR3 DNA: TGTGCCAGCAGCCAAGACCTAGGAAGCTCCTACAATGAGCAGTTCTTC. V usage is TRBV4-2 and J usage is TRBJ2-1; no firm D call. V was cut by 0 bases and J by 0 bases, with 9 bases left in between. CDR1 and CDR2 (germline): LGHNA, YNFKEQ. CDR3 length: 16 amino acids.

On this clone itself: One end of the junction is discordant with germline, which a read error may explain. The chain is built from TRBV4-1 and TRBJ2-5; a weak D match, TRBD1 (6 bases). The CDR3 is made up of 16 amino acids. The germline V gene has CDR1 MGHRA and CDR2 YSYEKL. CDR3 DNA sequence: TGCGCCAGCAGTCAAGGTGCCGGGACAATCCAAGAGACCCAGTACTTC. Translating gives CASSQGAGTIQETQYF.

The CDR3 DNA reads as TGTGCCAGCAGCCCCGCGGGGGGCGAGGTTAACAATCAGCCCCAGCATTTT. It translates to CASSPAGGEVNNQPQHF. The chain links TRBV7-9 to TRBJ1-5; possibly TRBD1 for D (6 bases). This CDR3 has 17 residues. V shed 5 bases and J shed 3 bases, with 20 bases lying between them. Per the germline V gene, CDR1 is SEHNR and CDR2 is FQNEAQ (reference sequence).

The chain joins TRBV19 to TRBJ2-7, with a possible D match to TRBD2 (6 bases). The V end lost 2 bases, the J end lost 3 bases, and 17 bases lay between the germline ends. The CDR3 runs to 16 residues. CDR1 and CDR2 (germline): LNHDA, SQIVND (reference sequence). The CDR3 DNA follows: TGTGCCAGTAGTATAACGACCGCGGGATCGGACTACGAGCAGTACTTC. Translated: CASSITTAGSDYEQYF.

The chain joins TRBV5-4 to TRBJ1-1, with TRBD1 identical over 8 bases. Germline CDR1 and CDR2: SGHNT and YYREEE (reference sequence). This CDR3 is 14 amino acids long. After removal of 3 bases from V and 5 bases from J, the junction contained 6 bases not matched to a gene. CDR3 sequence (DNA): TGTGCCAGCAGCTCTCAGGGGGCGCCGACTGAAGCTTTCTTT. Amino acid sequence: CASSSQGAPTEAFF.

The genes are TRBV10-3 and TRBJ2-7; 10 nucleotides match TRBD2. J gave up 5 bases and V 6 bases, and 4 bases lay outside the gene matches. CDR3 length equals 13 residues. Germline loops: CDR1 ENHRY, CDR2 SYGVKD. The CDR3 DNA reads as TGTGCCATCAGCAGCGGGAGGGCCGACGAGCAGTACTTC. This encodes CAISSGRADEQYF.

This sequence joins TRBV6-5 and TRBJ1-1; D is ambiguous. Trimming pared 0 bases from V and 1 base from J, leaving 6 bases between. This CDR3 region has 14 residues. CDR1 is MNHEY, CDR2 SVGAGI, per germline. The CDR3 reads CASSYSNPNTEAFF. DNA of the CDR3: TGTGCCAGCAGTTACTCCAATCCGAACACTGAAGCTTTCTTT.

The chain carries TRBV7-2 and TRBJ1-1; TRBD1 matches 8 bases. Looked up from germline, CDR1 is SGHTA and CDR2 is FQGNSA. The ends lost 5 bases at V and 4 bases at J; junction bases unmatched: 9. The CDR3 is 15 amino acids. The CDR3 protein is CASSILTGVGTEAFF. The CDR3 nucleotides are TGTGCCAGCAGCATCCTGACAGGGGTTGGCACTGAAGCTTTCTTT.

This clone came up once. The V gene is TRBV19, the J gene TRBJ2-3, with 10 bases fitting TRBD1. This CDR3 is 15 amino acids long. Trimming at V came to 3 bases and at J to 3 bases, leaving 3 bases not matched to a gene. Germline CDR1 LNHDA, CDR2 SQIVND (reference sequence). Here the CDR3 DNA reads TGTGCCAGTAGTATCTCGGGACAGGGGACAGATACGCAGTATTTT. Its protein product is CASSISGQGTDTQYF.

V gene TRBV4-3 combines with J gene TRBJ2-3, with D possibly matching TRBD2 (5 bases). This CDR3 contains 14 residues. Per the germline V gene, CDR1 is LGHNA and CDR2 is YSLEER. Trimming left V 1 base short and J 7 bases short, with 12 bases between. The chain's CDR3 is CASSQVKSGNTQYF. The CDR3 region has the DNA TGCGCCAGCAGCCAAGTTAAGTCCGGGAATACGCAGTATTTT.

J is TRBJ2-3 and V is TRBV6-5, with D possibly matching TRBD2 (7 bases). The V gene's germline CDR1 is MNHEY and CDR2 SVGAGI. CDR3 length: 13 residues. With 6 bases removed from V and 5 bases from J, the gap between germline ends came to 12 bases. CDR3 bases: TGTGCCAGCAGACCGGGGGGCCGAGATACGCAGTATTTT. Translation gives CASRPGGRDTQYF.

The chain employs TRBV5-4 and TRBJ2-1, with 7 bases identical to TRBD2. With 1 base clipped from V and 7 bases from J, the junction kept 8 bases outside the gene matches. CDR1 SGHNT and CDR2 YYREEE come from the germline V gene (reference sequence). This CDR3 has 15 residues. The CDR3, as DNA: TGTGCCAGCAGCTTGATTATTTTGGGAGGGAATGAGCAGTTCTTC. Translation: CASSLIILGGNEQFF.

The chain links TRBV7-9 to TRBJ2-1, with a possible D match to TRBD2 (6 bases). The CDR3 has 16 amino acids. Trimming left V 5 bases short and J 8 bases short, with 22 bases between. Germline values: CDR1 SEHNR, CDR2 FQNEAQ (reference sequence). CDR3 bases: TGTGCCAGCAGCCCGTTCCGTTCCGCTAGCGTCCATGAGCAGTTCTTC. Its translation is CASSPFRSASVHEQFF.

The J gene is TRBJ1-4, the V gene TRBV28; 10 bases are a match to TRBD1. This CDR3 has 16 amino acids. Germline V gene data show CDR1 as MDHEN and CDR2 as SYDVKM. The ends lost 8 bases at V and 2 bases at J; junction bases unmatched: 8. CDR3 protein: CASGDRGIGTNEKLFF. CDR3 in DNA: TGTGCCAGCGGGGACAGGGGAATCGGTACTAATGAAAAACTGTTTTTT.

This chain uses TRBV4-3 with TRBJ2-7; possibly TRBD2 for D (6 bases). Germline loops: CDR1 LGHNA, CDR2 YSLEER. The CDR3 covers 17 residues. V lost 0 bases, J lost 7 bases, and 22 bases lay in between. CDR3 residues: CASSQDSRRGLLWEQYF. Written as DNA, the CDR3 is TGCGCCAGCAGCCAAGATAGCCGGCGGGGTTTGCTTTGGGAGCAGTACTTC.

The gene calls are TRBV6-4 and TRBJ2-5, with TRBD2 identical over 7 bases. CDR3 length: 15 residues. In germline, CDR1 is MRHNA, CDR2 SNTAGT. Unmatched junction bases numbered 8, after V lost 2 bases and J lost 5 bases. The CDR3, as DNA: TGTGCCAGCAGTGACCATCCGGGAGGAGGGGAGACCCAGTACTTC. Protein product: CASSDHPGGGETQYF.

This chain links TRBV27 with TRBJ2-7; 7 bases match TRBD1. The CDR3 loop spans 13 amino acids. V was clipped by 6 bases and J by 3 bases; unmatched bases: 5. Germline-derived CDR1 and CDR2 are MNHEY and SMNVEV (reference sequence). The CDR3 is CASRGTVNYEQYF. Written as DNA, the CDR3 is TGTGCCAGCAGAGGGACAGTGAACTACGAGCAGTACTTC.

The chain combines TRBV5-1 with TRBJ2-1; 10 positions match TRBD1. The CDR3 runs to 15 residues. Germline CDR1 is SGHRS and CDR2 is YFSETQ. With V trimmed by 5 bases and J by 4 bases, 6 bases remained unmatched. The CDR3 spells CASRPGTGVYNEQFF. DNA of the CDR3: TGCGCCAGCAGACCCGGGACAGGGGTGTACAATGAGCAGTTCTTC.

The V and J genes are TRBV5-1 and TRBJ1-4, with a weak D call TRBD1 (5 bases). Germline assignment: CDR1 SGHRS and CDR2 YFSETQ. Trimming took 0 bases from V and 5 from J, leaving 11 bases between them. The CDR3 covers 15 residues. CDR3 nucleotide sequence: TGCGCCAGCAGCTTGGTAGTGGGGCTAAATGAAAAACTGTTTTTT. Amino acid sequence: CASSLVVGLNEKLFF.

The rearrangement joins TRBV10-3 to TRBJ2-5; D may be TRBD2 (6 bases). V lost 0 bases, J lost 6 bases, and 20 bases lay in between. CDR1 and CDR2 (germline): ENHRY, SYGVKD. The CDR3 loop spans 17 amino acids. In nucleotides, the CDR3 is TGTGCCATCAGTGAGTCGTCGTGGGCCAATAGCGGACAGACCCAGTACTTC. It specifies CAISESSWANSGQTQYF.

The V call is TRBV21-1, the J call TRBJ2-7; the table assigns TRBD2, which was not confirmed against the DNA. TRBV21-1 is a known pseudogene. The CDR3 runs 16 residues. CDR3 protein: CASSKGRTSGAYEQYF. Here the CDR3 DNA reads TGTGCCAGCAGCAAAGGCCGGACTAGCGGAGCATACGAGCAGTACTTC.

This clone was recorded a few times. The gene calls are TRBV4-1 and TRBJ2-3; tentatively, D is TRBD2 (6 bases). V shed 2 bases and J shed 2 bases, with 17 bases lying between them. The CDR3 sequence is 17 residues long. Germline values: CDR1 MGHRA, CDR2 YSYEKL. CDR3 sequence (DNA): TGCGCCAGCAGCCAAAGGGGAGGACCTATATTCACAGATACGCAGTATTTT. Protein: CASSQRGGPIFTDTQYF.

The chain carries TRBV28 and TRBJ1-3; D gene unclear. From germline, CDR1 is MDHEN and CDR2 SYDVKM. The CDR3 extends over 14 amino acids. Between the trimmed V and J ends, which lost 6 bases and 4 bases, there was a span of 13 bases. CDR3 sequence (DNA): TGTGCCAGCAGAGGTTTCTTCGGGGGAAACACCATATATTTT. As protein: CASRGFFGGNTIYF.

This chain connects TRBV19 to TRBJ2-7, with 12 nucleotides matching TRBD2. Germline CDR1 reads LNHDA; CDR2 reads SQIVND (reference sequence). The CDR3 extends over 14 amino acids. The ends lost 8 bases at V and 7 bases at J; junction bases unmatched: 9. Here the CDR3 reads CASVRASGRGEQYF. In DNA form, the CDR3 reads TGTGCCAGTGTCAGGGCTAGCGGGAGGGGTGAGCAGTACTTC.

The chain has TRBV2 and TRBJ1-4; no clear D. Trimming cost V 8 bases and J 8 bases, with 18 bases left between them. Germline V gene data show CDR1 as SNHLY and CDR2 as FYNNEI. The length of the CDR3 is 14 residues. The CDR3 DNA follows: TGTGCCAGCTTTGCCCCAAGAAGTGGCGAAAAACTGTTTTTT. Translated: CASFAPRSGEKLFF.

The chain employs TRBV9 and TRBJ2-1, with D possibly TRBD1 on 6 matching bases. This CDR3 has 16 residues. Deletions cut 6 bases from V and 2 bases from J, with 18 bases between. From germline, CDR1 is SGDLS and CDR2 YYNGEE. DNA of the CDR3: TGTGCCAGCACCCGAGGACAGCCGTCAACCTACAATGAGCAGTTCTTC. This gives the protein CASTRGQPSTYNEQFF.

Here the CDR3 reads CASSLGTSGTQETQYF. The CDR3 bases are TGTGCCAGCAGCTTAGGGACTAGCGGCACACAAGAGACCCAGTACTTC. The chain links TRBV13 to TRBJ2-5; 9 positions match TRBD2. Trimming cost V 0 bases and J 2 bases; bases outside gene matches: 4. CDR1 is PRHDT and CDR2 is FYEKMQ in the germline V gene (reference sequence). The CDR3 sequence is 16 residues long.